The clone carrying this TCR beta chain was recorded many times. Its specificity is not known. The data were taken from a study of Graves' ophthalmopathy and Graves' hyperthyroidism. For the study at large: Investigators collected peripheral blood at initial diagnosis, before any treatment was given.

Beta-chain TCR CDR3 regions were amplified from RNA transcripts. The workflow started with a first-round RT-PCR run with HTBI primers and then moved on to a second-round multiplex PCR. TCRdb analysed the multiplex PCR reads with MiXCR anew, one entry per CDR3 protein. The sample shows 680,000 or so distinct CDR3 sequences, about 20% of them seen only once. Being free of ophthalmopathy for 18 months of follow-up defined stable hyperthyroidism. Study-level results: Separation of ophthalmopathy from stable hyperthyroidism was achieved by a 13-signature model, at around 90% sensitivity and under 82% specificity. Blood also contained most of the expanded thyroid clonotypes above 0.001 frequency.

The CDR3 length is 16 residues. CDR1 is SGHTA, CDR2 FQGNSA, per germline. The J segment lost 5 bases and the V segment lost 2 bases, leaving 8 bases of the junction unmatched. The rearrangement joins TRBV7-2 to TRBJ2-5; 10 bases match TRBD2. The sample consisted of peripheral blood. The origin of this receptor is a woman aged 18-29 years with stable Graves' hyperthyroidism. Some clones in this sample may be carry-over from other donors' samples. Here the CDR3 reads CASSLSFSGRTETQYF. The CDR3 region has the DNA TGTGCCAGCAGCTTATCATTTAGCGGGAGGACTGAGACCCAGTACTTC.